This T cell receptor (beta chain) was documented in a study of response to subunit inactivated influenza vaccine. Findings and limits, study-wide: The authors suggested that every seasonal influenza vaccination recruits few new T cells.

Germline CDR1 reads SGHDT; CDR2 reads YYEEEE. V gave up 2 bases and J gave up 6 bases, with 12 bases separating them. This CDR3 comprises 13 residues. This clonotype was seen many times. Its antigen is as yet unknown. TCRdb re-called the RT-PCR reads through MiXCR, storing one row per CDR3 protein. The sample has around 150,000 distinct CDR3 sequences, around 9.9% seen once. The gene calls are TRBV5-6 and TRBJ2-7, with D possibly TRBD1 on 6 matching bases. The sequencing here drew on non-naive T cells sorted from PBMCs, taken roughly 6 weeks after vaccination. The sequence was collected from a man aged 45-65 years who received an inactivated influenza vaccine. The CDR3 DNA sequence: TGTGCCAGCAGCTTAGGAAAGGGGGTCGAGCAGTACTTC. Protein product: CASSLGKGVEQYF.